These T cell receptor beta chains were read from a single sample in a study of cytotoxic CD8 clonotypes in ibrutinib-treated CLL. Produced via immunoSEQ multiplex PCR; TCRdb's table is partial and in-frame only. This sample has more than 110,000 clones, with 65% to 85% found just once. Here the sequenced sample was PBMCs, taken after 36 months of ibrutinib treatment. The receptors come from a human donor with chronic lymphocytic leukemia. Both conserved end residues are part of each CDR3. A D gene is named only where the DNA matches it firmly. Not all rows give a size; the values are once, few, many and, for expanded clones, a class.

j_call d_call clone_size v_call cdr3_aa cdr3_nt
TRBJ1-1 NA once TRBV20-1 CSAVFSRAFF TGCAGTGCTGTCTTCAGTCGGGCTTTCTTT
TRBJ1-5 TRBD1 NA TRBV19 CASSIGGTGGNQPQHF TGTGCCAGTAGTATTGGGGGGACAGGGGGCAATCAGCCCCAGCATTTT
TRBJ2-7 TRBD2 NA TRBV4-1 CASSQPKGGWLFEQYF TGCGCCAGCAGCCAACCGAAGGGAGGGTGGCTTTTCGAGCAGTACTTC
TRBJ2-1 TRBD2 NA TRBV12-5 CASGLVPAGADEQFF TGTGCTAGTGGTTTGGTACCAGCGGGAGCGGATGAGCAGTTCTTC
TRBJ2-7 NA NA TRBV18 CASSLSDSYYEQYF TGTGCCAGCTCACTATCGGACAGCTACTACGAGCAGTACTTC
TRBJ1-2 NA NA TRBV21-1 CASSGQTRVQPDYGYTF TGTGCCAGCAGCGGCCAGACCCGGGTCCAACCGGACTATGGCTACACCTTC
TRBJ1-2 NA NA TRBV6-4 CASSENTGTNYGYTF TGTGCCAGCAGTGAAAATACAGGGACTAACTATGGCTACACCTTC
TRBJ2-7 NA NA TRBV2 CASSMGLSYEQYF TGTGCCAGCAGTATGGGGCTCTCCTACGAGCAGTACTTC
TRBJ2-5 TRBD1 few TRBV7-6 CASSPGQGHETQYF TGTGCCAGCAGCCCGGGACAGGGTCACGAGACCCAGTACTTC
TRBJ1-2 NA NA TRBV14 CASSQQTGYGYTF TGTGCCAGCAGCCAGCAAACGGGCTATGGCTACACCTTC
TRBJ2-3 NA NA TRBV5-6 CASRGVSLGTDTQYF TGTGCCAGCAGGGGGGTGTCTCTTGGCACAGATACGCAGTATTTT
TRBJ2-5 NA NA TRBV7-7 CASSLSAGGQETQYF TGTGCCAGCAGCTTAAGCGCGGGCGGCCAAGAGACCCAGTACTTC
TRBJ2-1 TRBD1 NA TRBV11-2 CASSLEGTGPNEQFF TGTGCCAGCAGCTTAGAGGGGACAGGGCCTAATGAGCAGTTCTTC
TRBJ2-1 NA NA TRBV29-1 CSVFLGVYNEQFF TGCAGCGTTTTCCTGGGGGTCTACAATGAGCAGTTCTTC
TRBJ1-3 TRBD1 NA TRBV11-2 CASRLVRGTGNTIYF TGTGCCAGCAGGCTAGTCAGGGGGACTGGAAACACCATATATTTT
TRBJ1-4 NA once TRBV11-2 CASSLRGDWEKLFF TGTGCCAGCAGCTTACGGGGGGATTGGGAAAAACTGTTTTTT
TRBJ2-7 NA NA TRBV28 CASRPMTGTYEQYF TGTGCCAGCAGACCAATGACGGGTACCTACGAGCAGTACTTC
TRBJ1-1 NA NA TRBV29-1 CSVKKTVMNTEAFF TGCAGCGTCAAAAAAACAGTCATGAACACTGAAGCTTTCTTT
TRBJ2-7 NA NA TRBV28 CASRTRYREKEQYF TGTGCCAGCAGGACCCGTTACAGGGAGAAGGAGCAGTACTTC
TRBJ1-3 NA few TRBV6-5 CASRSTAPNTIYF TGTGCCAGCAGGTCGACAGCGCCAAACACCATATATTTT
TRBJ2-7 TRBD1 NA TRBV5-5 CASSRDSYEQYF TGTGCCAGCAGTCGGGACAGCTACGAGCAGTACTTC
TRBJ2-1 NA NA TRBV7-6 CASSLAGWGSYNEQFF TGTGCCAGCAGCTTGGCAGGGTGGGGGTCCTACAATGAGCAGTTCTTC
TRBJ2-3 NA NA TRBV5-1 CASSIQGEGADTQYF TGCGCCAGTAGTATACAGGGAGAAGGGGCAGATACGCAGTATTTT
TRBJ1-1 NA NA TRBV2 CASSSEGSRTEAFF TGTGCCAGCAGTTCCGAAGGTAGTCGCACTGAAGCTTTCTTT
TRBJ1-3 NA NA TRBV30 CAWSVARGNTIYF TGTGCCTGGAGTGTGGCCAGGGGAAACACCATATATTTT
TRBJ2-1 TRBD2 NA TRBV4-1 CASSPLAGVYNEQFF TGCGCCAGCAGCCCCCTAGCGGGAGTCTACAATGAGCAGTTCTTC
TRBJ1-4 NA NA TRBV15 CATSADRGAGEKLFF TGTGCCACCAGCGCGGACCGGGGTGCAGGGGAAAAACTGTTTTTT
TRBJ2-7 NA NA TRBV6-5 CASSYSHGSYEQYF TGTGCCAGCAGTTACTCTCATGGAAGCTACGAGCAGTACTTC
TRBJ1-2 TRBD1 NA TRBV28 CASSPYRGPGDGYTF TGTGCCAGCAGTCCGTACAGGGGACCCGGGGATGGCTACACCTTC
TRBJ2-5 NA NA TRBV5-1 CASSGGESWETQYF TGCGCCAGCAGCGGAGGGGAGAGTTGGGAGACCCAGTACTTC
TRBJ1-5 NA few TRBV10-3 CAIRADTPNQPQHF TGTGCCATCAGGGCGGACACCCCAAATCAGCCCCAGCATTTT
TRBJ1-5 NA NA TRBV5-6 CASSRWPADSNQPQHF TGTGCCAGCAGCCGATGGCCGGCGGATAGCAATCAGCCCCAGCATTTT
TRBJ1-1 TRBD1 NA TRBV9 CASSPGGDTEAFF TGTGCCAGCAGCCCAGGGGGGGACACTGAAGCTTTCTTT
TRBJ2-3 NA once TRBV2 CASSFQTGHPDTQYF TGTGCCAGCAGTTTTCAAACAGGGCACCCAGATACGCAGTATTTT
TRBJ1-5 NA NA TRBV6-4 CASSDSRVSQPQHF TGTGCCAGCAGTGACTCGAGGGTCAGTCAGCCCCAGCATTTT
TRBJ1-4 NA NA TRBV13 CASSPGSRSIGEKLFF TGTGCCAGCAGCCCCGGCAGCCGGTCTATCGGGGAAAAACTGTTTTTT
TRBJ1-2 NA NA TRBV27 CASVRAPEHYGYTF TGTGCCAGCGTTCGGGCCCCTGAGCACTATGGCTACACCTTC
TRBJ2-1 NA NA TRBV19 CASSNDHPLISHSDNEQFF TGTGCCAGTAGTAACGACCATCCACTCATATCCCACTCGGACAATGAGCAGTTCTTC
TRBJ1-1 NA NA TRBV30 CAWAGMGVRTEAFF TGTGCCTGGGCGGGCATGGGGGTGCGCACTGAAGCTTTCTTT
TRBJ1-4 NA NA TRBV18 CASSPTVRLEKLFF TGTGCCAGCTCACCCACGGTACGTTTGGAAAAACTGTTTTTT
TRBJ1-2 TRBD1 NA TRBV7-9 CASSTRTGKAYGYTF TGTGCCAGCAGCACTCGGACAGGGAAGGCCTATGGCTACACCTTC
TRBJ2-1 TRBD2 few TRBV9 CASSVVAGAYNEQFF TGTGCCAGCAGCGTAGTCGCGGGAGCCTACAATGAGCAGTTCTTC
TRBJ1-5 TRBD1 NA TRBV19 CASSISRDRVNQPQHF TGTGCCAGTAGTATCTCGCGGGACAGGGTCAATCAGCCCCAGCATTTT
TRBJ2-3 TRBD2 NA TRBV2 CASRQTSGVDTQYF TGTGCCAGCAGGCAGACTAGCGGGGTGGATACGCAGTATTTT
TRBJ1-1 TRBD1 NA TRBV18 CASSSGQIENTEAFF TGTGCCAGCTCATCGGGACAGATCGAGAACACTGAAGCTTTCTTT
TRBJ2-1 TRBD2 NA TRBV5-1 CASSYPRPGGENEQFF TGCGCCAGCAGCTATCCCCGCCCGGGAGGGGAAAATGAGCAGTTCTTC
TRBJ1-4 NA NA TRBV7-9 CASSRGASTNEKLFF TGTGCCAGCAGCAGGGGAGCTTCAACTAATGAAAAACTGTTTTTT
TRBJ2-7 TRBD2 NA TRBV11-1 CASSPRGGRPYEQYF TGTGCCAGCAGCCCTCGGGGCGGGAGGCCCTACGAGCAGTACTTC
TRBJ2-3 TRBD2 once TRBV5-1 CASSSGGRTDTQYF TGCGCCAGCAGCTCGGGGGGGCGGACAGATACGCAGTATTTT
TRBJ1-1 NA NA TRBV5-1 CASTLGLGPMNTEAFF TGCGCCAGCACTCTGGGTTTGGGTCCCATGAACACTGAAGCTTTCTTT
TRBJ2-3 NA NA TRBV7-9 CASTPGRETQYF TGTGCCAGCACCCCGGGAAGGGAAACGCAGTATTTT
TRBJ2-7 NA NA TRBV4-1 CASSQERSSVYEQYF TGCGCCAGCAGCCAAGAGCGGTCCTCCGTCTACGAGCAGTACTTC
TRBJ2-7 TRBD2 NA TRBV11-2 CASAGLAGKYSYEQYF TGTGCCAGTGCGGGACTAGCGGGGAAATACTCCTACGAGCAGTACTTC
TRBJ2-1 TRBD2 once TRBV4-1 CASSQPGLAGGPNEQFF TGCGCCAGCAGCCAACCTGGACTAGCGGGGGGCCCTAATGAGCAGTTCTTC
TRBJ2-7 NA NA TRBV11-3 CASSLNTGSDEQYF TGTGCCAGCAGCTTGAATACAGGGTCAGACGAGCAGTACTTC
TRBJ2-2 NA NA TRBV19 CASSIRESGWGELFF TGTGCCAGTAGTATTCGGGAATCCGGTTGGGGGGAGCTGTTTTTT
TRBJ2-2 NA NA TRBV5-4 CASSLGGTNTGELFF TGTGCCAGCAGCTTGGGCGGGACGAACACCGGGGAGCTGTTTTTT